This TCR beta chain was found in a study of OX40 agonist ivuxolimab in advanced cancers. V gave up 4 bases and J gave up 5 bases; unmatched junction bases: 3. CDR1 and CDR2 (germline): SGHRS, YFSETQ. The CDR3 extends over 12 amino acids. The assay was immunoSEQ multiplex PCR, and TCRdb's table has in-frame clones only and misses some. Of over 45,000 clones in the sample, more than 80% are singletons; the top ten hold over 3%. Cycle 7 day 1, cycle 4 day 1, and baseline were the timepoints at which blood was sampled. Study results and limitations: In the 0.1-3.0 mg/kg groups, partial responders showed among the lowest expansion. It was not determined which antigens were specifically recognized by the peripheral T cells that had undergone clonal expansion.

Concerning this clone: Its specificity is not known.

This chain joins TRBV5-1 and TRBJ2-7, with 7 nucleotides matching TRBD1. The sequence came from an adult with an advanced solid tumor such as melanoma, head and neck, liver or kidney cancer. The sample consisted of CD4+ or CD8+ T cells sorted from blood, taken in a trial of the OX40 agonist ivuxolimab. DNA of the CDR3: TGCGCCAGCAGCACACAGGGGAACGAGCAGTACTTC. Translated: CASSTQGNEQYF.